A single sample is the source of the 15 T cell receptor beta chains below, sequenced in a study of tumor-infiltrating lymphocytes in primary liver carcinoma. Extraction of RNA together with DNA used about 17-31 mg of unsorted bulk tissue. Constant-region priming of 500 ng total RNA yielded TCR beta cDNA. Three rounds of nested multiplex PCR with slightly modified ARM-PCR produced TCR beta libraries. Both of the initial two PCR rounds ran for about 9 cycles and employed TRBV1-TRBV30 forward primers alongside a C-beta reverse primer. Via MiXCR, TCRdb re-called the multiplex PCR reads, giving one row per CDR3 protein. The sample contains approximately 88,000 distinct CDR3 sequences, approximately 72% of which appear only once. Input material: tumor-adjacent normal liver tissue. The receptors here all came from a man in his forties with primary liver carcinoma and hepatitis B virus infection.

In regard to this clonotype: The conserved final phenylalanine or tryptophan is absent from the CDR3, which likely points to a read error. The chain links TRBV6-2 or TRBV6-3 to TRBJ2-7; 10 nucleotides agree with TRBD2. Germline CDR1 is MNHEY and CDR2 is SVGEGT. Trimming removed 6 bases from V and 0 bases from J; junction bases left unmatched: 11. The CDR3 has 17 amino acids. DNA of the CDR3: TGTGCCAGCAGCCAATCTGGACTAGCGGCTAGCTCCTACGAGCAGTACTCC. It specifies CASSQSGLAASSYEQYS.

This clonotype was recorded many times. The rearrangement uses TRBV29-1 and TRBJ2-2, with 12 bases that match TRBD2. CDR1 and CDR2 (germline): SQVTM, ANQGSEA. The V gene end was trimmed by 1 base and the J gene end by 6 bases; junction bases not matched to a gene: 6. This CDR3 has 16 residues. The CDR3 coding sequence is TGCAGCGTTGAAGCCAGACTAGCGGGAGTCGCCGGGGAGCTGTTTTTT. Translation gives CSVEARLAGVAGELFF.

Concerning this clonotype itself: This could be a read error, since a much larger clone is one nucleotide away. The DNA of the CDR3 is TGTGCCGGCAGTTACTCTGGAGGTGGTCCTGGCGAGACCCAGTACTTC. It codes for CAGSYSGGGPGETQYF. The V gene is TRBV6-5, the J gene TRBJ2-5; weak D call: TRBD2 (5 bases). This CDR3 is built from 16 residues. Per germline, CDR1 MNHEY and CDR2 SVGAGI.

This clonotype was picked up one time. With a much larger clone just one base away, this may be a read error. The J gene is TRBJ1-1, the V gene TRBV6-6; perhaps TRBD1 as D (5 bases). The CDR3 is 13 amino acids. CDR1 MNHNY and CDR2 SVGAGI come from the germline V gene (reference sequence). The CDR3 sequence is CANSYRGETEAFF. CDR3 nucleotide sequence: TGTGCCAACAGTTACCGAGGGGAAACTGAAGCTTTCTTT.

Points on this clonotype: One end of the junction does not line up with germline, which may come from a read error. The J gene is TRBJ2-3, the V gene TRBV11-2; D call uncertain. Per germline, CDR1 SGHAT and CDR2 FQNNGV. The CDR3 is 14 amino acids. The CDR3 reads CASSLERGIDTQYF. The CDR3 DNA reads TGTGCCAGTAGCTTGGAAAGAGGCATAGATACGCAGTATTTT.

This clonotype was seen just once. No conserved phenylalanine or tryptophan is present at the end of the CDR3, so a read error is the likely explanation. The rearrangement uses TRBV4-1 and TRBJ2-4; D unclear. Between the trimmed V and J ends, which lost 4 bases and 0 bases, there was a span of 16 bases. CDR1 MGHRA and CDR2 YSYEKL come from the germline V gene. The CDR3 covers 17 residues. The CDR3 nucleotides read TGCGCCAGCAGCCCCCCCTCCGGGTTTGGAGCCAAAAACATTCAGTACCTC. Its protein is CASSPPSGFGAKNIQYL.

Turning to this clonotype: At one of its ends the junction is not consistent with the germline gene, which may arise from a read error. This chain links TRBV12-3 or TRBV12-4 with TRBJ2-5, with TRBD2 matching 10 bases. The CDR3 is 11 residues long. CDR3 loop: CASSPGTSAFF. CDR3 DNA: TGTGCCAGTAGTCCGGGGACTAGCGCCTTCTTC.

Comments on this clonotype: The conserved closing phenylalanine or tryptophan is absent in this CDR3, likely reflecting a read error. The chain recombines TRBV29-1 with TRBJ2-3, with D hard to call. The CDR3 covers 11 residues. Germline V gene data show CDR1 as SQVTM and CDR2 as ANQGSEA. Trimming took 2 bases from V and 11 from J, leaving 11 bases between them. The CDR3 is CSVENADVQYL. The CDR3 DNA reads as TGCAGCGTTGAAAACGCAGATGTGCAGTATTTG.

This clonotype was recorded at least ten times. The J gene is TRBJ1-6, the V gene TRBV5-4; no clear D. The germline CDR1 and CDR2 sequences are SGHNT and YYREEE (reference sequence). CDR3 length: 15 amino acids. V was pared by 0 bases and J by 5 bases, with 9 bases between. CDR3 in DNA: TGTGCCAGCAGCTTGGGGACGGATAATAATTCACCCCTCCACTTT. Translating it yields CASSLGTDNNSPLHF.

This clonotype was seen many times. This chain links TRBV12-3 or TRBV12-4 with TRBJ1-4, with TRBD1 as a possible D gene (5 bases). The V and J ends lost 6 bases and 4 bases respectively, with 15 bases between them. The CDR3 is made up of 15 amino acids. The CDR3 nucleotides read TGTGCCAGCAGCCTACTCGGGACGGATAATGAAAAACTGTTTTTT. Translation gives CASSLLGTDNEKLFF.

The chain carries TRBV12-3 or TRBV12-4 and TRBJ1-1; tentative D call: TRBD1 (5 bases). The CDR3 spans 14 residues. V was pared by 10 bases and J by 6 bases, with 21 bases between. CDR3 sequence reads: CANRPRLGNPEAFF. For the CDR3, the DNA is TGTGCCAACAGGCCCCGGCTGGGAAACCCTGAAGCTTTCTTT.

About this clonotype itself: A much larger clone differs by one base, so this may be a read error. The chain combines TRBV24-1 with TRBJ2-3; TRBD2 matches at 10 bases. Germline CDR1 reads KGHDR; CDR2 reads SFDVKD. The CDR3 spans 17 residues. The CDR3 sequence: CATSDLTLAGAPDMQYF. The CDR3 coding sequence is TGTGCCACCAGTGATTTGACCCTAGCGGGAGCGCCAGATATGCAGTATTTT.

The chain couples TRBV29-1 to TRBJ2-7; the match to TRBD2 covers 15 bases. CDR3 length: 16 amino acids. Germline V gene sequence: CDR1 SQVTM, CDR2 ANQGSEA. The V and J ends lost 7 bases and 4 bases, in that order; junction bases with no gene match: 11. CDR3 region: CSAPGTSGRRSYEQYF. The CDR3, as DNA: TGCAGCGCCCCGGGGACTAGCGGGAGGCGCTCATACGAGCAGTACTTC.

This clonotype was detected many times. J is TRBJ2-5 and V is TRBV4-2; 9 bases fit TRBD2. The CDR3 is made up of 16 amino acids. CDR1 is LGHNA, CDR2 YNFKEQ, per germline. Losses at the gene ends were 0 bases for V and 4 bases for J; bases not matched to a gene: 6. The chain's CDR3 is CASSQDWGLAVETQYF. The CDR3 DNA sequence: TGTGCCAGCAGCCAAGATTGGGGACTAGCCGTAGAGACCCAGTACTTC.

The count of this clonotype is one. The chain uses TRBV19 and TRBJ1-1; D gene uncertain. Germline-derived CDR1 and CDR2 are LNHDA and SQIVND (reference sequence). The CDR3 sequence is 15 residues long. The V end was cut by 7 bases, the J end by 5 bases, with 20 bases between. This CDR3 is CASKPTLGRETEAFF. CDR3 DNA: TGTGCCAGTAAACCCACTCTGGGTAGGGAGACTGAAGCTTTCTTT.